This T cell receptor (beta chain) comes out of a study of spatial heterogeneity in lung cancer. Across the study: The count of detected beta-chain sequences consistently exceeded that of alpha-chain sequences.

Regarding time point: sample taken at primary tumor resection. This clonotype was seen repeatedly, ten times or more. Its antigen remains unidentified. The germline CDR1 and CDR2 sequences are LNHNV and YYDKDF (reference sequence). This CDR3 spans 16 amino acids. V was pared by 0 bases and J by 2 bases, with 5 bases of the junction left unmatched. Points from the study as a whole: Mutation tallies in tumors tracked expanded intratumoral alpha and beta TCR counts.

TCRdb analysed the 5' RACE reads with MiXCR anew, one entry per CDR3 protein. The sample records around 11,000 distinct CDR3 sequences, approximately 8% being singletons. The sequencing here drew on lung tumor tissue, taken at surgery. The chain carries TRBV15 and TRBJ2-3, with 7 bases identical to TRBD1. This TCR was sampled from a female donor with early-stage non-small cell lung cancer. The CDR3, as DNA: TGTGCCACCAGCAGAGAATTAGGGACAGTCACAGATACGCAGTATTTT. Translated, it gives CATSRELGTVTDTQYF.